The T cell receptor beta chain described here comes from a study of T-cell reconstitution after alpha-beta-depleted transplantation in children. Study-level findings and limits: Several hundred expanded graft clones reportedly supplied alpha-beta T cells about two months after transplant. Diversity and T-cell counts at one year after transplant derived mostly from new T cells. Elevated TCRbeta diversity at day 60 was traced, in some patients, to surviving recipient T cells and thymic progenitors.

TCRbeta library construction was performed incorporating unique molecular identifiers. TCRdb passed the PCR reads through MiXCR, listing each CDR3 protein once. The sample has hundreds of thousands of distinct CDR3 sequences; roughly 25% are singletons. This clonotype was seen repeatedly, ten times or more. The antigen remains unidentified. The sample was PBMCs, taken before TCRalphabeta/CD19-depleted stem cell transplant. The receptor comes from a girl aged 2-10 years with Fanconi anemia, due to receive a stem cell transplant.

The CDR3 DNA follows: TGTGCCAGCAGTTATCAACAGGGACAGGGGTCCTACGAGCAGTACTTC. It is translated as CASSYQQGQGSYEQYF. This sequence joins TRBV6-5 and TRBJ2-7, with 10 bases lining up with TRBD1. The trim removed 3 bases at V and 1 base at J, leaving 6 bases unmatched. This CDR3 is built from 16 residues. CDR1 is MNHEY and CDR2 is SVGAGI in the germline V gene.